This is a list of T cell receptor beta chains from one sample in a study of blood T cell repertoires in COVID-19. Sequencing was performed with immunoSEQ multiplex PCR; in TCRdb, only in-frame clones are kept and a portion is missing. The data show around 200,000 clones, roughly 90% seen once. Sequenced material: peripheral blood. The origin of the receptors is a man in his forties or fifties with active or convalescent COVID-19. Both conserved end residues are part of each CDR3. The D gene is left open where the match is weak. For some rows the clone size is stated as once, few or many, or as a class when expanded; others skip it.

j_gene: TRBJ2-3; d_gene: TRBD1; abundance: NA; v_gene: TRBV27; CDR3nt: TGTGCCAGCAGCCTGGGACAGGGCACAGATACGCAGTATTTT; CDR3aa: CASSLGQGTDTQYF
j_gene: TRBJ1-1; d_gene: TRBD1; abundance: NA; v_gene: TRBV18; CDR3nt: TGTGCCAGCTCACCACCCCAGGGGGAGGAAGCGGACACTGAAGCTTTCTTT; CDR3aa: CASSPPQGEEADTEAFF
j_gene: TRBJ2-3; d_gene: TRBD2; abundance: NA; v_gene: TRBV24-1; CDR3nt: TGTGCCACCAGTGATTTCAGGGACGGGAGGGCAAGCGATACGCAGTATTTT; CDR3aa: CATSDFRDGRASDTQYF
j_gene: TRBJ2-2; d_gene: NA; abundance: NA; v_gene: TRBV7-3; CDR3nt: TGTGCCAGCAGCTTGGAGGGAGAAAGAACCGGGGAGCTGTTTTTT; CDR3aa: CASSLEGERTGELFF
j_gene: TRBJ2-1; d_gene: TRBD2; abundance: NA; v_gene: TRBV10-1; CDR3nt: TGCGCCAGCAATATTACTGGACTAGCGGGGGCCTCCTGGGGCTATGAGCAGTTCTTC; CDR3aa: CASNITGLAGASWGYEQFF
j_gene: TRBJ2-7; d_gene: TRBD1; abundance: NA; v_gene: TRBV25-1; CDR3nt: TGTGCCAGCATCTCGGGACAGGGGGCGGGGGAGCAGTACTTC; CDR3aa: CASISGQGAGEQYF
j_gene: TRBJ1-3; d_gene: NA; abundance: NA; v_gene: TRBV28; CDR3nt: TGTGCCAGCAGTTTATGGTACTCTGGAAACACCATATATTTT; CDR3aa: CASSLWYSGNTIYF
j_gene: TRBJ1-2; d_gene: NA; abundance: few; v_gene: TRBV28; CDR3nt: TGTGCCAGCAACTCCCCGGGGGGTAATCTCTATGGCTACACCTTC; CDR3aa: CASNSPGGNLYGYTF
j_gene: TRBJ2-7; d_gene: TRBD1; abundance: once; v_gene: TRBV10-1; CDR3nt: TGCGCCAGCAGTGTTAATCCGGGACAGGGCTACGAGCAGTACTTC; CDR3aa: CASSVNPGQGYEQYF
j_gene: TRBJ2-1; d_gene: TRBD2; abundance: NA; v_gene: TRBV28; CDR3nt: TGTGCCAGCAGTCAGGGACTAGCTGGGGAGGAGCAGTTCTTC; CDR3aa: CASSQGLAGEEQFF
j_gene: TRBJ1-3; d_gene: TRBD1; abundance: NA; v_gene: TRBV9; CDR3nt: TGTGCCAGCAGCGGAGGGACAGCCGGAAACACCATATATTTT; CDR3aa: CASSGGTAGNTIYF
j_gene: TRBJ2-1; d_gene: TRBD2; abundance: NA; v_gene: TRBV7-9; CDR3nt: TGTGCCAGCAGCACACCCCAGGGACTAGCGGGGCGTTACAATGAGCAGTTCTTC; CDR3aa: CASSTPQGLAGRYNEQFF
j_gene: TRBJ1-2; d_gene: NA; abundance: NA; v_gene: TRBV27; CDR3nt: TGTGCCAGCAGTGCTAGGGGGGGCCGGTTTGGCTACACCTTC; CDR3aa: CASSARGGRFGYTF
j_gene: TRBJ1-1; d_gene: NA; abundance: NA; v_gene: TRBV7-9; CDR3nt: TGTGCCAGCAGCTATAGACAGAACACTGAAGCTTTCTTT; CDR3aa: CASSYRQNTEAFF
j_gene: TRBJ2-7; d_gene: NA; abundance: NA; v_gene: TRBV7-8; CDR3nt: TGTGCCAGCAGCTCCAGGGAAAACTACGAGCAGTACTTC; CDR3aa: CASSSRENYEQYF
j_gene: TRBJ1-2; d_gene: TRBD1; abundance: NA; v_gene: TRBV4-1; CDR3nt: TGCGCCAGCAGCCAAGGCCCCGGGACAGGGAAGGCCGCTAACTATGGCTACACCTTC; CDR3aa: CASSQGPGTGKAANYGYTF
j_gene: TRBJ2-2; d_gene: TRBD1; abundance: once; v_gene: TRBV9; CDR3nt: TGTGCCAGCTCCGGACAGGGTTCCGTCGGGGAGCTGTTTTTT; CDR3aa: CASSGQGSVGELFF
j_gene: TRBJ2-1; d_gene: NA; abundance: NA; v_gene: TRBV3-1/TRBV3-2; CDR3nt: TGTGCCAGCAGCGACCGGGACTTATACAATGAGCAGTTCTTC; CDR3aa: CASSDRDLYNEQFF
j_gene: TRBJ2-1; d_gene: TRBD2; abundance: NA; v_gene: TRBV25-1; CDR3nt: TGTGCCAGCAGGGGCTCTAGCGGCCCCTACAATGAGCAGTTCTTC; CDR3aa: CASRGSSGPYNEQFF
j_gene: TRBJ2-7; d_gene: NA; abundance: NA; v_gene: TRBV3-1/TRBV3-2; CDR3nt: TGTGCCAGCAGCCGTTATAGTGAGCAGTACTTC; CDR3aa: CASSRYSEQYF
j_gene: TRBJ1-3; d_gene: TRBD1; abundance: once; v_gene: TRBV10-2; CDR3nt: TGCGCCAGCGCCGAGACAGGGTCTGGAAACACCATATATTTT; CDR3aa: CASAETGSGNTIYF
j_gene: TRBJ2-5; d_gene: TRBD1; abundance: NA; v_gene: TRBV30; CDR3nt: TGTGCCTGGACCCGGACAGGCCAAGAGACCCAGTACTTC; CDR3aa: CAWTRTGQETQYF
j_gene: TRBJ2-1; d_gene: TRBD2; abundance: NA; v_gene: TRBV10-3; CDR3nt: TGTGCCACGGGGACTAGCGGGAGGCAGTCCTACAATGAGCAGTTCTTC; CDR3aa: CATGTSGRQSYNEQFF
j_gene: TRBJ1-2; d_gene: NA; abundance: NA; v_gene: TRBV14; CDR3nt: TGTGCCAGCAGCGGGCCGAGGGTCGGTGGCTACACCTTC; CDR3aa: CASSGPRVGGYTF
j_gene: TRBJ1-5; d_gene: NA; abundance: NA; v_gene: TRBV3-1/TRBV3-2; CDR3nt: TGTGCCAGCAGCCAATTTTCCTCGGGGGGTGTGGAGCCCCAGCATTTT; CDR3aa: CASSQFSSGGVEPQHF
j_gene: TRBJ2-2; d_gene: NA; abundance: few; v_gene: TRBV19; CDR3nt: TGTGCCAGTAGTATACAGGGTCTAGATACCGGGGAGCTGTTTTTT; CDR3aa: CASSIQGLDTGELFF
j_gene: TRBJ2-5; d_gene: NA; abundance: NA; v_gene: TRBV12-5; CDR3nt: TGTGCTAGTGGTCCCGGTCAGGTACAGACCCAGTACTTC; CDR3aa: CASGPGQVQTQYF
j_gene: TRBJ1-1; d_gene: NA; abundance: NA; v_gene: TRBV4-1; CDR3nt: TGCGCCAGCAGCCAACCCATTCGGGGGGGGAGCACTGAAGCTTTCTTT; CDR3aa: CASSQPIRGGSTEAFF
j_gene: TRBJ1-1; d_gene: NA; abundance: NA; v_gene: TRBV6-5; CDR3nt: TGTGCCAGCACGGGCGGGGACACTGAAGCTTTCTTT; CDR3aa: CASTGGDTEAFF